This passage covers 5 T cell receptor beta chains from one sample sequenced in a study of blood T cell repertoires in COVID-19. TCRdb's table, derived via immunoSEQ multiplex PCR, lists solely in-frame clones and lacks some. The data show under 95,000 clones, approximately 85% seen once. What was sequenced was peripheral blood. The receptor source for this set is a human donor in a cohort sampled during active COVID-19.

The chain recombines TRBV27 with TRBJ2-7; D is possibly TRBD1 (5 bases). V lost 5 bases, J lost 5 bases, and 13 bases lay in between. Looked up from germline, CDR1 is MNHEY and CDR2 is SMNVEV (reference sequence). The CDR3 totals 13 residues. CDR3 in amino acids: CASSGPGSNEQYF. CDR3 sequence (DNA): TGTGCCAGCAGTGGTCCAGGGTCAAACGAGCAGTACTTC.

The chain combines TRBV18 with TRBJ2-3, with TRBD2 matching 9 bases. The V gene's germline CDR1 is KGHSH and CDR2 LQKENI. V was clipped by 4 bases and J by 2 bases; unmatched bases: 7. The CDR3 runs to 16 residues. The chain's CDR3 is CASSLLAGTVTDTQYF. The DNA of the CDR3 is TGTGCCAGCTCACTTCTAGCGGGAACCGTCACAGATACGCAGTATTTT. The full variable domain, in which reference TRBV18 and TRBJ2-3 provide the parts outside the CDR3, is NAGVMQNPRHLVRRRGQEARLRCSPMKGHSHVYWYRQLPEEGLKFMVYLQKENIIDESGMPKERFSAEFPKEGPSILRIQQVVRGDSAAYFCASSLLAGTVTDTQYFGPGTRLTVL.

V usage is TRBV19 and J usage is TRBJ1-1; weak D call: TRBD1 (6 bases). The CDR3 extends over 14 amino acids. Germline V gene lookup returns CDR1 LNHDA and CDR2 SQIVND (reference sequence). The V and J ends lost 5 bases and 1 base respectively, with 11 bases between them. The CDR3 loop is CASSETGENTEAFF. The CDR3 coding sequence is TGTGCCAGTAGTGAGACAGGAGAGAACACTGAAGCTTTCTTT.

The V and J genes are TRBV27 and TRBJ2-2; the match to TRBD1 covers 7 bases. Germline V gives CDR1 MNHEY, CDR2 SMNVEV (reference sequence). This CDR3 region has 17 residues. Unmatched junction bases numbered 9, after V lost 5 bases and J lost 0 bases. The CDR3: CASSRDRVYSNTGELFF. DNA of the CDR3: TGTGCCAGCAGTCGAGACAGGGTCTATTCGAACACCGGGGAGCTGTTTTTT.

This chain joins TRBV24-1 and TRBJ2-5, with D possibly TRBD2 on 5 matching bases. Germline CDR1 KGHDR, CDR2 SFDVKD. Trimming left V 5 bases short and J 2 bases short, with 8 bases between. CDR3 length: 13 amino acids. Here the CDR3 reads CATSGAEQETQYF. In DNA form, the CDR3 reads TGTGCCACCAGTGGAGCGGAGCAAGAGACCCAGTACTTC.